The T cell receptor (beta chain) under discussion was sequenced for a study of radiotherapy plus CTLA-4 blockade in lung cancer. Across the whole study: Disease control reached over 30%, with objective responses in roughly 17%.

Using immunoSEQ multiplex PCR, the repertoire was profiled, and TCRdb retains in-frame clones only, with some absent. The table shows more than 90,000 clones, with 81% occurring only once. Regarding this clone: Its specificity is not known.

Notes on the study in general: Early clonal dynamics of blood T cells, together with interferon-beta, were reported as the best response predictor. Blood TCR clones of tumor origin expanded after radiotherapy plus ipilimumab.

The clonotype comes from a human donor with non-small cell lung cancer that progressed on radiotherapy plus ipilimumab. Some clones in this sample may be carry-over from other donors' samples. The sequencing used peripheral blood, collected from a patient treated with radiotherapy plus ipilimumab.

The CDR3 sequence: CASSDGTGMDTEAFF. Written as DNA, the CDR3 is TGTGCCAGCAGTGATGGGACAGGGATGGACACTGAAGCTTTCTTT. The chain combines TRBV25-1 with TRBJ1-1, with TRBD1 matching over 9 bases. This CDR3 has 15 residues. The V gene end was trimmed by 3 bases and the J gene end by 3 bases; junction bases not matched to a gene: 5. Germline V gene lookup returns CDR1 MGHDK and CDR2 SYGVNS.